The following is a T cell receptor (beta chain) sequence with its context. Its cognate antigen is unknown. Here immunoSEQ multiplex PCR was the method, and the copy in TCRdb shows in-frame clones only, minus some. In the table there are 180,000 or so clones, roughly nine tenths of which are singletons. Trimming stripped 5 bases from V and 4 bases from J, with 14 bases between. This CDR3 is 14 amino acids long. Germline V CDR1 and CDR2: MNHEY, SVGAGI. The data are from a study of T cell responses to AZD1222 COVID-19 vaccine. Notes on the study in general: Possibly, clonal diversity was underestimated; donors were largely white British and included more females. Distributed over spike, vaccine-associated CD4 TCRs predominated at 160-218 and 743-854. There were repertoire samples only from the period after the peak T cell response. Vaccination with two AZD1222 doses was followed by a rise in Spike-specific TCR breadth and depth.

This specimen was peripheral blood, taken 28 days after the second AZD1222 dose. The origin of this receptor is an adult who received the AZD1222 COVID-19 vaccine. The chain combines TRBV6-5 with TRBJ1-1, with a weak D call TRBD1 (5 bases). CDR3 in amino acids: CASSLDPGPTEAFF. The CDR3 DNA is TGTGCCAGCAGTCTCGACCCGGGGCCCACTGAAGCTTTCTTT.